The 11 T cell receptor beta chains given below trace back to one sample, sequenced in a study of blood T cell repertoires in COVID-19. Repertoires were generated with immunoSEQ multiplex PCR, while TCRdb's copy carries only in-frame clones and drops some. The sample records around 200,000 clones, 80% to 90% being singletons. The specimen was peripheral blood. The receptors were gathered from a woman older than 75 with active or convalescent COVID-19.

The chain is built from TRBV3-1 (or the pseudogene TRBV3-2) and TRBJ1-2, with D perhaps TRBD1 (5 bases). Germline loops: CDR1 LGHDT, CDR2 YNNKEL (reference sequence). The germline V and J ends were trimmed by 4 bases and 2 bases, with 17 bases remaining between them. CDR3 size: 16 residues. The CDR3 protein is CASSPSWQGGNYGYTF. For the CDR3, the DNA is TGTGCCAGCAGCCCCTCGTGGCAGGGTGGCAACTATGGCTACACCTTC.

The DNA of the CDR3 is TGTGCCAGCAGTTATCAGGGCTCGGGCACTGAAGCTTTCTTT. It translates to CASSYQGSGTEAFF. V usage is TRBV6-2 or TRBV6-3 and J usage is TRBJ1-1; TRBD1 is a possible D gene (5 bases). Per the germline V gene, CDR1 is MNHEY and CDR2 is SVGEGT. The CDR3 loop spans 14 amino acids. Trimming stripped 3 bases from V and 4 bases from J, with 12 bases between.

The J gene is TRBJ2-3, the V gene TRBV3-1 (or the pseudogene TRBV3-2); the match to TRBD2 covers 10 bases. This CDR3 spans 16 amino acids. J was trimmed by 4 bases and V by 2 bases; bases with no gene match: 6. Germline-derived CDR1 and CDR2 are LGHDT and YNNKEL (reference sequence). The CDR3 loop is CASSQTSGTGADTQYF. CDR3 coding DNA: TGTGCCAGCAGCCAAACTAGCGGGACTGGCGCAGATACGCAGTATTTT.

V and J are TRBV19 and TRBJ2-5; D is possibly TRBD1 (6 bases). Trimming pared 1 base from V and 5 bases from J, leaving 11 bases between. Germline-derived CDR1 and CDR2 are LNHDA and SQIVND (reference sequence). This CDR3 is built from 14 residues. CDR3 sequence (DNA): TGTGCCAGTAGTATAGGAGGGGGAAGGGAGACCCAGTACTTC. Protein: CASSIGGGRETQYF. Full variable domain (missing parts from reference TRBV19 and TRBJ2-5): DGGITQSPKYLFRKEGQNVTLSCEQNLNHDAMYWYRQDPGQGLRLIYYSQIVNDFQKGDIAEGYSVSREKKESFPLTVTSAQKNPTAFYLCASSIGGGRETQYFGPGTRLLVL.

This clone was seen a single time. The J gene is TRBJ2-7, the V gene TRBV5-1, with TRBD2 matching over 10 bases. The CDR3 is 15 amino acids. The V segment lost 1 base and the J segment 6 bases; nucleotides outside the gene matches: 7. Per germline, CDR1 SGHRS and CDR2 YFSETQ. CDR3 sequence reads: CASSLRAGGPGEQYF. The CDR3 nucleotides are TGCGCCAGCAGCTTGAGAGCGGGAGGGCCGGGCGAGCAGTACTTC. The full variable domain, its missing parts supplied by reference TRBV5-1 and TRBJ2-7, is KAGVTQTPRYLIKTRGQQVTLSCSPISGHRSVSWYQQTPGQGLQFLFEYFSETQRNKGNFPGRFSGRQFSNSRSEMNVSTLELGDSALYLCASSLRAGGPGEQYFGPGTRLTVT.

The chain recombines TRBV18 with TRBJ2-7, with 7 nucleotides matching TRBD1. The CDR3 covers 13 residues. V lost 5 bases, J lost 2 bases, and 3 bases stayed unmatched. In germline, CDR1 is KGHSH, CDR2 LQKENI. The CDR3 DNA sequence: TGTGCCAGCTCATCCCAGGGGGCCTACGAGCAGTACTTC. Protein sequence: CASSSQGAYEQYF.

This chain connects TRBV3-1 (or the pseudogene TRBV3-2) to TRBJ2-1; 9 bases align to TRBD2. This CDR3 spans 15 amino acids. The germline V gene has CDR1 LGHDT and CDR2 YNNKEL (reference sequence). Unmatched junction bases numbered 3, after V lost 0 bases and J lost 6 bases. The CDR3 DNA is TGTGCCAGCAGCCAAGAAGCGGGAGGCGGCAATGAGCAGTTCTTC. It codes for CASSQEAGGGNEQFF.

The J gene is TRBJ2-5, the V gene TRBV27; 12 nucleotides align to TRBD2. The CDR3 has 15 amino acids. With 6 bases clipped from V and 4 bases from J, the junction kept 6 bases outside the gene matches. Germline CDR1 and CDR2: MNHEY and SMNVEV (reference sequence). The CDR3 DNA reads as TGTGCCAGCAGATCGGGACTAGCGGGCTTAGAGACCCAGTACTTC. It encodes CASRSGLAGLETQYF.

This clone was seen once. V and J are TRBV19 and TRBJ1-1; perhaps TRBD1 as D (6 bases). Germline V gives CDR1 LNHDA, CDR2 SQIVND (reference sequence). Deletions cut 5 bases from V and 7 bases from J, with 8 bases between. This CDR3 comprises 11 residues. The CDR3 spells CASSQDSEAFF. The CDR3 DNA reads TGTGCCAGTAGTCAGGACAGTGAAGCTTTCTTT.

The chain combines TRBV12-3 or TRBV12-4 with TRBJ2-1, with D possibly matching TRBD2 (5 bases). The CDR3 is made up of 13 amino acids. Trimming took off 7 bases at V and 7 bases at J, with 14 bases between the two ends. The CDR3 here is CASTQTNLNEQFF. The CDR3 DNA reads TGTGCCAGCACCCAGACTAACCTGAATGAGCAGTTCTTC.

The chain is built from TRBV13 and TRBJ1-1; 8 nucleotides match TRBD1. The V segment lost 4 bases and the J segment 1 base; nucleotides outside the gene matches: 8. The length of the CDR3 is 16 residues. Per the germline V gene, CDR1 is PRHDT and CDR2 is FYEKMQ (reference sequence). CDR3 sequence (DNA): TGTGCCAGCAGCTCCCCGGACAGGGAAAGGAACACTGAAGCTTTCTTT. It specifies CASSSPDRERNTEAFF.